This T cell receptor beta chain came from a study of blood T cell repertoires in COVID-19. The wider study: T cells, B-cell-depleted T cells, or PBMCs provided the cDNA or gDNA that served as material.

Method: immunoSEQ multiplex PCR; TCRdb's copy keeps in-frame clones and lacks some. Of 25,000 to 35,000 clones detected, approximately 85% appear once; the ten largest clones hold less than 9.5%. This CDR3 comprises 13 residues. V shed 5 bases and J shed 1 base, with 9 bases lying between them. The germline V gene has CDR1 SGHTA and CDR2 FQGNSA. The chain has TRBV7-2 and TRBJ2-7, with D tentatively TRBD1 (7 bases). The origin of this receptor is a human donor in a cohort sampled during active COVID-19. The specimen sequenced was peripheral blood. CDR3 protein: CASSAGQSYEQYF. The CDR3 bases are TGTGCCAGCAGCGCGGGACAGTCCTACGAGCAGTACTTC. Full variable domain (outside the CDR3, taken from reference TRBV7-2 and TRBJ2-7): GAGVSQSPSNKVTEKGKDVELRCDPISGHTALYWYRQSLGQGLEFLIYFQGNSAPDKSGLPSDRFSAERTGGSVSTLTIQRTQQEDSAVYLCASSAGQSYEQYFGPGTRLTVT.